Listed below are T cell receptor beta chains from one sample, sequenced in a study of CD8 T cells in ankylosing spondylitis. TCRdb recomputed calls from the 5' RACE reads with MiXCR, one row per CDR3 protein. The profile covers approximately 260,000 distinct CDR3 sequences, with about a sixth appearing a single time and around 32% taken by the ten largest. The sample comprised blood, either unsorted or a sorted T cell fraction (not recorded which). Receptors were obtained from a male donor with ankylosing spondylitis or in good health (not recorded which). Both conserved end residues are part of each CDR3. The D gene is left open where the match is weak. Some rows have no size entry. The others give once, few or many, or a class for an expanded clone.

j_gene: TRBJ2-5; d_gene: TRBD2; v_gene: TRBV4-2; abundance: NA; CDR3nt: TGTGCCAGCAGCCAAGACCTAGCGGGAGAGACCCAGTACTTC; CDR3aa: CASSQDLAGETQYF
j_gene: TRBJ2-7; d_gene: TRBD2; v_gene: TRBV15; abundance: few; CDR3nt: TGTGCCACCAGCAGCACCTTCAGCGGGAACCGTCTGGAGCAGTACTTC; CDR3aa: CATSSTFSGNRLEQYF
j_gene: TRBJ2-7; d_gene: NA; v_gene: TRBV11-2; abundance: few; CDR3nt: TGTGCCAGCAGCTCAACAGTGCCGGAATTCCCCTACGAGCAGTACTTC; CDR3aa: CASSSTVPEFPYEQYF
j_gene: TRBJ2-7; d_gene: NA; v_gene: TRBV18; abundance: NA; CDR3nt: TGTGCCAGCTCCCGACCGGGGCACTACGAGCAGTACTTC; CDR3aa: CASSRPGHYEQYF
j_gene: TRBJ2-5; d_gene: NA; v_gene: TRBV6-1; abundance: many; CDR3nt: TGTGCCAGCAGGATAGGGACAAAACAAGAGACCCAGTACTTC; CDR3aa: CASRIGTKQETQYF
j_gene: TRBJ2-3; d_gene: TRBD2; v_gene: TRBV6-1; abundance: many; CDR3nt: TGTGCCAGCAGACCCAATCACCTAGCGGTCGATTCCGGTACGCAGTATTTT; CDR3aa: CASRPNHLAVDSGTQYF
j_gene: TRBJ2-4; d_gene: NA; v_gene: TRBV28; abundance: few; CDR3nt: TGTGCCAGCAGTTTCCCTGCGACAGGTCATATAAGGTACTTC; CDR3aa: CASSFPATGHIRYF
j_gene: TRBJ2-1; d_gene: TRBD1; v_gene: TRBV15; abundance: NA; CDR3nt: TGTGCCACCAGCAGAAAGAAGGGACAGGGGGGGAATGAGCAGTTCTTC; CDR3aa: CATSRKKGQGGNEQFF
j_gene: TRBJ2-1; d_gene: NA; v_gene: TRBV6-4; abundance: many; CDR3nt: TGTGCCAGCAGTGACAAGGAGGATGAGCAGTTCTTC; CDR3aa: CASSDKEDEQFF
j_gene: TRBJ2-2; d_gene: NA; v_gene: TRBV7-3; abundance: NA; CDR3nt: TGTGCCAGCAGCGATGTCGGGACTCCGAACACCGGGGAGCTGTTTTTT; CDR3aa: CASSDVGTPNTGELFF
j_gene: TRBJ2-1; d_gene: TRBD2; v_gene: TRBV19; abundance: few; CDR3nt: TGTGCCAGTAAACTAGCGGGAGGGCCCTCCTACAATGAGCAGTTCTTC; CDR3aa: CASKLAGGPSYNEQFF
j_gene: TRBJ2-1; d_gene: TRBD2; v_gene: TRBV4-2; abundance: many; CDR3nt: TGTGCCAGCAGCCAAGGGGTAGCGGGCAATGAGCAGTTCTTC; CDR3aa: CASSQGVAGNEQFF
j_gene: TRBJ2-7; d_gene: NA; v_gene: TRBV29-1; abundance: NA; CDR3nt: TGCAGCGTTGATGAGACAGGAGCCCTCTACGAGCAGTACTTC; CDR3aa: CSVDETGALYEQYF
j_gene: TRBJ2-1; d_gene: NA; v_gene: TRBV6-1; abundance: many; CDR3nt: TGTGCCAGCAGTGAAAGCTCCTACAATGAGCAGTTCTTC; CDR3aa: CASSESSYNEQFF
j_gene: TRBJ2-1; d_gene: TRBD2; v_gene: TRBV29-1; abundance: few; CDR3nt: TGCAGCGTTCCCAGAGGACTAGCGGGACATGAGCAGTTCTTC; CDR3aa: CSVPRGLAGHEQFF
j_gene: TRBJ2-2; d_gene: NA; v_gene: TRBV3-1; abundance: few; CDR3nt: TGTGCCAGCAGCCCCTTGGGGGGAGTATCGGACGGGGAGCTGTTTTTT; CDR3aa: CASSPLGGVSDGELFF
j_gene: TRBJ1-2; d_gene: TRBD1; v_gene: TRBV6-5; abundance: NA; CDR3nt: TGTGCCAGCAGTTACAGGGACAGGGGTCTAGCTAACTATGGCTACACCTTC; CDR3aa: CASSYRDRGLANYGYTF
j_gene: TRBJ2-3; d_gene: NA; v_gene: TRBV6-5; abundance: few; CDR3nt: TGTGCCAGCAGTCCCTCGGGAGATCCAGATACGCAGTATTTT; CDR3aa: CASSPSGDPDTQYF
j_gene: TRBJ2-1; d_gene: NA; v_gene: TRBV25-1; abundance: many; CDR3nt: TGTGCCAGCATGGGGGGCCATAGCTCCTACAATGAGCAGTTCTTC; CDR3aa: CASMGGHSSYNEQFF
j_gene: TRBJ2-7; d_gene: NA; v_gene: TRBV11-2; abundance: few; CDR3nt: TGTGCCAGCAGCTTATTAGCGCCGACCTACGAGCAGTACTTC; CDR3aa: CASSLLAPTYEQYF
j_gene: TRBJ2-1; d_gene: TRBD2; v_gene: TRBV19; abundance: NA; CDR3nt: TGTGCCAGTAGTGTACTAGCGGGGGGGACCTACAATGAGCAGTTCTTC; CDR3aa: CASSVLAGGTYNEQFF
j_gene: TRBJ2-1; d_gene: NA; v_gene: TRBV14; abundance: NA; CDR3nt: TGTGCCAGCAGCCGCCACGGTCCCTACAATGAGCAGTTCTTC; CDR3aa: CASSRHGPYNEQFF
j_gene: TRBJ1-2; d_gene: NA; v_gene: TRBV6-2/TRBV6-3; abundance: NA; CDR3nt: TGTGCCAGCAACCACGTGGGGGCTAGCGGCTACACCTTC; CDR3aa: CASNHVGASGYTF
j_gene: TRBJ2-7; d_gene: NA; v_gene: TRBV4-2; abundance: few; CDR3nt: TGTGCCAGCAGCCAAGAATGGGGTATTGCGGGATACGAGCAGTACTTC; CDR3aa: CASSQEWGIAGYEQYF
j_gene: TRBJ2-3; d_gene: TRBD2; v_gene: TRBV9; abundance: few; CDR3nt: TGTGCCAGCAGCGTAGGTCTAGCGGGAGTGTCCACAGATACGCAGTATTTT; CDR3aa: CASSVGLAGVSTDTQYF
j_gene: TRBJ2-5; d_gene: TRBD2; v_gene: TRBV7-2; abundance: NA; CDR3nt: TGTGCCAGCAGCTCGGGAGGGTTACGAGGGGAGACCCAGTACTTC; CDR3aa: CASSSGGLRGETQYF
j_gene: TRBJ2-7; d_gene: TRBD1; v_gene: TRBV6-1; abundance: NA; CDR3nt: TGTGCCAGCAGTCCGGACAGGGGGCCTGGAGAGCAGTACTTC; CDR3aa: CASSPDRGPGEQYF
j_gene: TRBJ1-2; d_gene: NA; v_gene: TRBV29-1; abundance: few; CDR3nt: TGCAGCGTGAAATGGGATCGGCGGGACTATGGCTACACCTTC; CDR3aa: CSVKWDRRDYGYTF
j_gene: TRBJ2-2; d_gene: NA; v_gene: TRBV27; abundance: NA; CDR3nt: TGTGCCAGCAGTTTAGGGTCTTGGGGCGGGGAGCTGTTTTTT; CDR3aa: CASSLGSWGGELFF
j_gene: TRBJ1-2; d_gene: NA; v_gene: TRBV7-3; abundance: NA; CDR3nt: TGTGCCAGCAGCCTCTTCGGGCAGACGAACTATGGCTACACCTTC; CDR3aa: CASSLFGQTNYGYTF
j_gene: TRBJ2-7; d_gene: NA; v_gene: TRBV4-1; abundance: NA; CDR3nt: TGCGCCAGCAGCCAAGGCAGGGCAAGCTACGAGCAGTACTTC; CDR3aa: CASSQGRASYEQYF
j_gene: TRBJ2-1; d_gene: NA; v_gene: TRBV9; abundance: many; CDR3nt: TGTGCCAGCAGCGTAGAGAGAGGTGAGCAGTTCTTC; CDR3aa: CASSVERGEQFF
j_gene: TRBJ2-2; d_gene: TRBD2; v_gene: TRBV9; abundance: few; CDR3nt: TGTGCCAGCAGCCCATTAGCGGGGAGCACCGGGGAGCTGTTTTTT; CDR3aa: CASSPLAGSTGELFF
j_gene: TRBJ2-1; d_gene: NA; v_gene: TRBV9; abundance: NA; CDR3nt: TGTGCCAGCAGCTTATTCGGGAGTGGGGATGAGCAGTTCTTC; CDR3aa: CASSLFGSGDEQFF
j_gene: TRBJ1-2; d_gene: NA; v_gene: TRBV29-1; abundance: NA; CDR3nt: TGCAGCGTTCATCTCCTTGGACAGCGGCCTGGCTACACCTTC; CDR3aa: CSVHLLGQRPGYTF
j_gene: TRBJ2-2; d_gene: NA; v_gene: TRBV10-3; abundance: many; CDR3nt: TGTGCCATCAGTGCGCGGGGAGACTCCGGGGAGCTGTTTTTT; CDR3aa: CAISARGDSGELFF
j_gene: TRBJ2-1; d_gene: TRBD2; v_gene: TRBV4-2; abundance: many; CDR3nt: TGTGCCAGCAGCCAGGGGAGTGGTAGCGGGAGTAATGAGCAGTTCTTC; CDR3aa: CASSQGSGSGSNEQFF
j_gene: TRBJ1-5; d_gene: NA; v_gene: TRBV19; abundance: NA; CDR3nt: TGTGCCAGTAGCGGCCCGGGAGATCTCAATCAGCCCCAGCATTTT; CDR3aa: CASSGPGDLNQPQHF
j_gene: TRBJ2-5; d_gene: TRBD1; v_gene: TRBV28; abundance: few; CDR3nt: TGTGCCAGCAACACAGGACAGGGGGCTAGCGAGACCCAGTACTTC; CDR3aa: CASNTGQGASETQYF
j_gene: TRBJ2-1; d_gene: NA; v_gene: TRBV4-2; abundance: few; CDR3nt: TGTGCCAGCAGCCAAGATGAAGGGGATGAGCAGTTCTTC; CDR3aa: CASSQDEGDEQFF
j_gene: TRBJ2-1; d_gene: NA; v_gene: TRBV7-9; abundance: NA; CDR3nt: TGTGCCAGCAGCTCCGAGACTAGGGGAGATTACAATGAGCAGTTCTTC; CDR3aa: CASSSETRGDYNEQFF
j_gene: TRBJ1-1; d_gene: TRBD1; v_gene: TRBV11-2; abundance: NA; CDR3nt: TGTGCCAGCAGCTTCGAGGGGGCCGTGAACACTGAAGCTTTCTTT; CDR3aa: CASSFEGAVNTEAFF
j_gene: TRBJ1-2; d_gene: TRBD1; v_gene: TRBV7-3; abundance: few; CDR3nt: TGTGCCAGCAGCCCGTACGGGGGGACAGGGGGGTCCGATTATGGCTACACCTTC; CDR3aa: CASSPYGGTGGSDYGYTF
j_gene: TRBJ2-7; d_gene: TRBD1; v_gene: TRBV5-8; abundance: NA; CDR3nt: TGTGCCAGCAACGTACAGGGGGCGGCCTCCTACGAGCAGTACTTC; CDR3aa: CASNVQGAASYEQYF
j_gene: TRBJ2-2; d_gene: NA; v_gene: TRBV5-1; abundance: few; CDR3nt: TGCGCCAGCAGCGACGGGACATCGAACACCGGGGAGCTGTTTTTT; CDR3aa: CASSDGTSNTGELFF
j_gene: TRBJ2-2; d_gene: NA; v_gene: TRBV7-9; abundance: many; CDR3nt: TGTGCCAGCAGAACGGGTCTAGGCGGGGAGCTGTTTTTT; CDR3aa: CASRTGLGGELFF
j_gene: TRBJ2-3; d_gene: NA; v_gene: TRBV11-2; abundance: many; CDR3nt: TGTGCCAGCAGCCCCCCTGCCCCGAGCACAGATACGCAGTATTTT; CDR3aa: CASSPPAPSTDTQYF
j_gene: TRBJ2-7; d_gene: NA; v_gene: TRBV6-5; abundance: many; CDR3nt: TGTGCCAGCAGTTACGGAGTTGGAAGCTCCTACGAGCAGTACTTC; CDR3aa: CASSYGVGSSYEQYF
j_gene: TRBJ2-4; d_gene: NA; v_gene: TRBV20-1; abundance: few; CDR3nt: TGCAGTGCTGACCAAGGGATGAACATTCAGTACTTC; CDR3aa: CSADQGMNIQYF
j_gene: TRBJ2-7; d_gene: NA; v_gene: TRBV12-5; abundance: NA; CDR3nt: TGTGCTAGTGGTTTTGAGTCCGGGTATAGCGAGCAGTACTTC; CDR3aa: CASGFESGYSEQYF
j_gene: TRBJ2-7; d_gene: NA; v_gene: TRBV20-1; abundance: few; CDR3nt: TGCAGTGCTTCGCCTGATGGGTCCTACGAGCAGTACTTC; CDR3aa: CSASPDGSYEQYF
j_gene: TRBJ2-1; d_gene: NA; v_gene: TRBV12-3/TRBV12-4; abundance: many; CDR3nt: TGTGCCAGCAGTACGACTGGATACAATGAGCAGTTCTTC; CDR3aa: CASSTTGYNEQFF